These 28 T cell receptor beta chains share one sample of origin, sequenced in a study of CD8 T cells in Susac syndrome. The RNA, about 0.45 to 1 ug, was put through reverse transcription using random hexamers. One entry per CDR3 protein results from TCRdb running MiXCR on the immunoSEQ multiplex PCR reads. This sample has around 150,000 distinct CDR3 sequences; more than 85% occur once, and the top ten carry around 0.2%. What was sequenced was CD8+ T cells from PBMCs. These receptors originate from a human donor with Susac syndrome.

This clonotype was counted once. The chain uses TRBV29-1 and TRBJ1-2; unclear D gene. The CDR3 spans 12 residues. Trimming removed 2 bases at V and 2 bases at J, with 6 bases between. Germline V gives CDR1 SQVTM, CDR2 ANQGSEA. CDR3 protein: CSVEPVNYGYTF. The CDR3, as DNA: TGCAGCGTTGAACCTGTCAACTATGGCTACACCTTC. The full variable domain, in which reference TRBV29-1 and TRBJ1-2 provide the parts outside the CDR3, is SAVISQKPSRDICQRGTSLTIQCQVDSQVTMMFWYRQQPGQSLTLIATANQGSEATYESGFVIDKFPISRPNLTFSTLTVSNMSPEDSSIYLCSVEPVNYGYTFGSGTRLTVV.

The chain has TRBV25-1 and TRBJ1-1; D perhaps matches TRBD1 (5 bases). Germline V gene lookup returns CDR1 MGHDK and CDR2 SYGVNS. Deletions cut 6 bases from V and 11 bases from J, with 13 bases between. The CDR3 has 11 residues. The CDR3 bases are TGTGCCAGCAGGAGGGGAGTGTACGCTTTCTTT. Residues: CASRRGVYAFF.

The chain joins TRBV28 to TRBJ2-3; TRBD2 matches 10 bases. CDR1 and CDR2 (germline): MDHEN, SYDVKM. The V segment lost 3 bases and the J segment 3 bases; nucleotides outside the gene matches: 6. The CDR3 contains 16 residues. The CDR3 is CASSLLLAGFTDTQYF. For the CDR3, the DNA is TGTGCCAGCAGTTTGTTACTAGCGGGATTTACAGATACGCAGTATTTT.

The rearrangement uses TRBV5-5 and TRBJ1-1, with a possible D match to TRBD1 (6 bases). Deletions cut 5 bases from V and 4 bases from J, with 24 bases between. The germline V gene encodes CDR1 SGHKS and CDR2 YYEKEE (reference sequence). The CDR3 covers 17 residues. The chain's CDR3 is CASSTIHNGGRGTEAFF. For the CDR3, the DNA is TGTGCCAGCAGTACTATACACAACGGGGGGCGAGGCACTGAAGCTTTCTTT.

The V call is TRBV20-1, the J call TRBJ2-1; 8 nucleotides agree with TRBD2. The CDR3 is 16 residues long. Losses at the gene ends were 0 bases for V and 10 bases for J; bases not matched to a gene: 14. CDR1 is DFQATT and CDR2 is SNEGSKA in the germline V gene (reference sequence). This CDR3 reads CSAREPGTSGWGEQFF. Written as DNA, the CDR3 is TGCAGTGCTAGAGAACCCGGGACTAGTGGTTGGGGAGAGCAGTTCTTC.

About this clonotype: The junction departs from the called germline gene at one end, perhaps through a read error. The V call is TRBV7-7, the J call TRBJ2-1; D is perhaps TRBD1 or TRBD2 (5 bases each). This CDR3 is built from 15 residues. CDR1 and CDR2 from the germline V gene are SSHAT and FNYEAQ (reference sequence). The CDR3 sequence is CASSLGDPSYNEQFF. The DNA of the CDR3 is TGTGCTAGCAGCTTAGGGGACCCTTCCTACAATGAGCAGTTCTTC.

The rearrangement links TRBV2 to TRBJ1-5; no definite D call. The CDR3 loop spans 14 amino acids. Per germline, CDR1 SNHLY and CDR2 FYNNEI. V lost 6 bases, J lost 2 bases, and 11 bases lay in between. As DNA, the CDR3 is TGTGCCAGCAGACCACCCTATGGCAATCAGCCCCAGCATTTT. It translates to CASRPPYGNQPQHF.

The V and J genes are TRBV12-3 or TRBV12-4 and TRBJ2-5; D remains unclear. The CDR3 is made up of 12 amino acids. With 8 bases removed from V and 3 bases from J, the gap between germline ends came to 10 bases. The CDR3 DNA sequence: TGTGCCAGCGCCGGAGACGAAGAGACCCAGTACTTC. It yields the protein CASAGDEETQYF.

V gene TRBV7-8 combines with J gene TRBJ2-7; 9 bases agree with TRBD1. V trimming: 1 base; J trimming: 2 bases; junction bases outside the gene matches: 3. Germline assignment: CDR1 SGHVS and CDR2 FQNEAQ. CDR3 size: 15 residues. As DNA, the CDR3 is TGTGCCAGCAGCTTAGACGGGACAGGGACCTACGAGCAGTACTTC. Its translation: CASSLDGTGTYEQYF.

The chain uses TRBV28 and TRBJ1-2; no clear D. V was pared by 2 bases and J by 4 bases, with 14 bases between. Germline CDR1 is MDHEN and CDR2 is SYDVKM. The length of the CDR3 is 15 residues. CDR3 nucleotide sequence: TGTGCCAGCAGTTTAATCCCGTCTCAGACCTATGGCTACACCTTC. Protein: CASSLIPSQTYGYTF.

The CDR3 loop is CASSYNRDYGYTF. DNA of the CDR3: TGTGCCAGCAGTTACAACAGGGACTATGGCTACACCTTC. The rearrangement joins TRBV6-5 to TRBJ1-2; D may be TRBD1 (6 bases). This CDR3 comprises 13 residues. V lost 2 bases and J lost 3, with 7 bases in between. Germline CDR1 MNHEY, CDR2 SVGAGI.

The chain employs TRBV14 and TRBJ2-7, with 10 nucleotides matching TRBD2. The length of the CDR3 is 17 residues. V dropped 0 bases and J dropped 0; count of bases not matched to a gene: 5. CDR1 and CDR2 (germline): SGHDN, FVKESK. The CDR3 coding sequence is TGTGCCAGCAGCCAAGATGGGTGGACTAGCGGCTCCTACGAGCAGTACTTC. Its protein is CASSQDGWTSGSYEQYF.

This chain uses TRBV14 with TRBJ2-5; 12 nucleotides line up with TRBD2. V lost 4 bases and J lost 9; bases outside the gene matches: 12. Germline V gene data show CDR1 as SGHDN and CDR2 as FVKESK. CDR3 length: 16 residues. The CDR3 loop is CASSPATSGGGGAQYF. CDR3 coding DNA: TGTGCCAGCAGCCCGGCGACTAGCGGGGGAGGAGGGGCCCAGTACTTC. Full variable domain (missing parts from reference TRBV14 and TRBJ2-5): EAGVTQFPSHSVIEKGQTVTLRCDPISGHDNLYWYRRVMGKEIKFLLHFVKESKQDESGMPNNRFLAERTGGTYSTLKVQPAELEDSGVYFCASSPATSGGGGAQYFGPGTRLLVL.

The chain is built from TRBV5-1 and TRBJ2-3, with unresolved D. The germline V and J ends were trimmed by 5 bases and 0 bases, with 7 bases remaining between them. The CDR3 spans 13 residues. Germline assignment: CDR1 SGHRS and CDR2 YFSETQ. DNA of the CDR3: TGCGCCAGCAGGGATACTAGCACAGATACGCAGTATTTT. Translated: CASRDTSTDTQYF.

The rearrangement joins TRBV25-1 to TRBJ2-3; TRBD2 agrees at 8 bases. V was pared by 3 bases and J by 2 bases, with 4 bases of the junction left unmatched. Germline values: CDR1 MGHDK, CDR2 SYGVNS. The CDR3 runs 15 residues. The CDR3 spells CASSEQTSVTDTQYF. As DNA, the CDR3 is TGTGCCAGCAGTGAGCAGACTAGCGTCACAGATACGCAGTATTTT.

The chain joins TRBV29-1 to TRBJ1-1, with D unresolved. CDR1 SQVTM and CDR2 ANQGSEA come from the germline V gene. This CDR3 region has 9 residues. Deletions cut 5 bases from V and 6 bases from J, with 4 bases between. CDR3 nucleotide sequence: TGCAGCGTTTCCCCTGAAGCTTTCTTT. Translated: CSVSPEAFF.

This chain links TRBV12-3 or TRBV12-4 with TRBJ1-1, with D maybe TRBD1 (5 bases). CDR3 size: 16 residues. V was clipped by 10 bases and J by 1 base, with 22 bases between them. The CDR3 is CATRGGDTIRNTEAFF. The CDR3, as DNA: TGTGCCACCCGAGGAGGGGATACTATTCGGAACACTGAAGCTTTCTTT.

The CDR3 sequence is CASSFPLATTYEQYF. CDR3 nucleotides: TGTGCCAGCAGCTTCCCTCTAGCTACCACCTACGAGCAGTACTTC. The chain is built from TRBV11-2 and TRBJ2-7; a weak D match, TRBD2 (5 bases). Trimming stripped 3 bases from V and 2 bases from J, with 14 bases between. The germline gives CDR1 SGHAT, CDR2 FQNNGV. CDR3 size: 15 residues.

The rearrangement uses TRBV27 and TRBJ2-7; D gene uncertain. Trimming shortened V by 6 bases and J by 2 bases, and 11 bases separated the two germline ends. CDR1 and CDR2 from the germline V gene are MNHEY and SMNVEV (reference sequence). CDR3 length equals 13 residues. The CDR3 DNA follows: TGTGCCAGCAGACCCGGAGTTCCCTACGAGCAGTACTTC. Its translation is CASRPGVPYEQYF.

The rearrangement uses TRBV6-6 and TRBJ2-7; no clear D. Trimming left V 4 bases short and J 6 bases short, with 10 bases between. The CDR3 has 12 residues. Germline values: CDR1 MNHNY, CDR2 SVGAGI (reference sequence). CDR3 sequence reads: CASSSIRTEQYF. The CDR3 region has the DNA TGTGCCAGCAGTTCCATCAGGACCGAGCAGTACTTC.

This clonotype was observed a few times. The rearrangement uses TRBV10-3 and TRBJ2-7; possibly TRBD1 for D (6 bases). Germline CDR1 reads ENHRY; CDR2 reads SYGVKD. The CDR3 sequence is 11 residues long. V lost 8 bases and J lost 5, with 10 bases in between. The chain's CDR3 is CAILNRDEQYF. DNA of the CDR3: TGTGCCATCCTGAACAGGGACGAGCAGTACTTC.

V is TRBV6-5 and J is TRBJ2-3; D is undetermined. The CDR3 covers 13 residues. Trimming removed 3 bases at V and 4 bases at J, with 8 bases between. Germline lookup yields CDR1 MNHEY and CDR2 SVGAGI. This chain's CDR3 is CASSYSGPDTQYF. The DNA for the CDR3 is TGTGCCAGCAGTTATTCGGGCCCAGATACGCAGTATTTT.

This chain links TRBV20-1 with TRBJ2-6; 10 nucleotides match TRBD1. The germline gives CDR1 DFQATT, CDR2 SNEGSKA (reference sequence). Trimming removed 1 base from V and 1 base from J; junction bases left unmatched: 1. This CDR3 is built from 16 residues. Here the CDR3 reads CSARAGQGSGANVLTF. The CDR3 nucleotides are TGCAGTGCTAGAGCGGGACAGGGGTCTGGGGCCAACGTCCTGACTTTC.

This chain joins TRBV4-1 and TRBJ2-1; D is ambiguous. The CDR3 runs 13 residues. CDR1 is MGHRA and CDR2 is YSYEKL in the germline V gene. V was cut by 0 bases and J by 7 bases, with 7 bases left in between. The CDR3 DNA sequence: TGCGCCAGCAGCCAAGATGACGGAAATGAGCAGTTCTTC. This gives the protein CASSQDDGNEQFF.

The DNA of the CDR3 is TGTGCCAGCAGTTTGGTTGGCTCTGGAAACACCATATATTTT. Amino acid sequence: CASSLVGSGNTIYF. This chain connects TRBV27 to TRBJ1-3; the D is unclear. Trimming took off 3 bases at V and 0 bases at J, with 6 bases between the two ends. The germline CDR1 and CDR2 sequences are MNHEY and SMNVEV (reference sequence). The CDR3 length is 14 residues.

The V gene is TRBV12-3 or TRBV12-4, the J gene TRBJ1-2, with D uncertain. The CDR3 runs 13 residues. Trimming removed 3 bases at V and 4 bases at J, with 9 bases between. CDR3 coding DNA: TGTGCCAGCAGTTTTACGACAAGCTATGGCTACACCTTC. Encoded protein: CASSFTTSYGYTF.

The V and J genes are TRBV29-1 and TRBJ2-1; D gene unclear. The germline gives CDR1 SQVTM, CDR2 ANQGSEA. CDR3 length: 17 amino acids. Trimming shortened V by 0 bases and J by 1 base, and 16 bases separated the two germline ends. The CDR3 DNA follows: TGCAGCGTTGAAGATCTTGAGATCGAACTATCCTACAATGAGCAGTTCTTC. Amino acid sequence: CSVEDLEIELSYNEQFF.

The CDR3 region is CASSLAPQAKNIQYF. CDR3 coding DNA: TGTGCCAGCAGCTTAGCTCCCCAGGCCAAAAACATTCAGTACTTC. This chain links TRBV7-6 with TRBJ2-4; D is unclear. The CDR3 extends over 15 amino acids. Germline-derived CDR1 and CDR2 are SGHVS and FNYEAQ. V was shortened by 0 bases and J by 1 base, with 7 bases between the two germline ends.